The 6 T cell receptor beta chains reported below all come from one sample, sequenced in a study of shared clonotypes between healthy human individuals. Libraries were prepared by immunoSEQ multiplex PCR; TCRdb keeps only in-frame clonotypes and omits some of them. Of 2,500,000 or so clones listed, 93% were seen once; the top ten hold 0.36%. The specimen was naive CD4+ T cells from PBMCs. The sample's subset: CD45RA+ positively selected. The receptors were gathered from a man between 18 and 35 years old in good health. Some clones in this sample may be carry-over from other donors' samples.

The chain joins TRBV11-3 to TRBJ2-7; D perhaps matches TRBD2 (6 bases). The V end lost 5 bases, the J end lost 6 bases, and 23 bases lay between the germline ends. CDR1 is SGHNT, CDR2 YENEEA, per germline. The CDR3 is 16 residues long. The CDR3 sequence is CASSQRGTYLVGEQYF. The CDR3 region has the DNA TGTGCCAGCAGCCAAAGAGGGACTTACCTGGTTGGCGAGCAGTACTTC.

This rearrangement joins TRBV4-1 to TRBJ2-7, with D possibly matching TRBD2 (7 bases). Germline V gene sequence: CDR1 MGHRA, CDR2 YSYEKL. There are 14 residues in the CDR3. V was cut by 8 bases and J by 9 bases, with 23 bases left in between. The CDR3 is CASAGAGERGAQYF. The CDR3 DNA reads TGCGCCAGCGCGGGGGCGGGAGAGAGGGGGGCGCAGTACTTC.

The chain carries TRBV28 and TRBJ1-1, with D perhaps TRBD1 (6 bases). Trimming removed 4 bases at V and 5 bases at J, with 17 bases between. Germline V gives CDR1 MDHEN, CDR2 SYDVKM. This CDR3 is 15 amino acids long. The CDR3 DNA reads as TGTGCCAGCAGTTCCAACAGGGTCTCAGGTACTGAAGCTTTCTTT. It specifies CASSSNRVSGTEAFF.

The chain couples TRBV7-2 to TRBJ2-5; TRBD2 matches 11 bases. CDR1 is SGHTA, CDR2 FQGNSA, per germline. The length of the CDR3 is 16 residues. V lost 4 bases to trimming and J lost 5 bases; unmatched junction nucleotides: 9. In DNA, the CDR3 is TGTGCCAGCAGCTCGACCTTAGCGGGAGGGCCTGAGACCCAGTACTTC. Protein product: CASSSTLAGGPETQYF.

The chain carries TRBV19 and TRBJ2-5; D gene uncertain. Trimming pared 3 bases from V and 4 bases from J, leaving 12 bases between. The CDR3 is made up of 14 amino acids. Germline V gene sequence: CDR1 LNHDA, CDR2 SQIVND (reference sequence). CDR3 in amino acids: CASSMQFMRETQYF. The CDR3 region has the DNA TGTGCCAGTAGTATGCAGTTTATGAGAGAGACCCAGTACTTC.

The chain carries TRBV9 and TRBJ2-1; D gene uncertain. The germline V and J ends were trimmed by 4 bases and 0 bases, with 11 bases remaining between them. Germline V gene data show CDR1 as SGDLS and CDR2 as YYNGEE. The CDR3 sequence is 15 residues long. CDR3 in amino acids: CASSPDGPSYNEQFF. CDR3 DNA: TGTGCCAGCAGCCCAGACGGCCCCTCCTACAATGAGCAGTTCTTC.